These 25 T cell receptor beta chains originate from one sample sequenced in a study of T cells in Graves' hyperthyroidism and ophthalmopathy. Researchers amplified the TCR beta CDR3 regions from RNA transcripts. Researchers ran a first-round RT-PCR on the TCR CDR3 using the HTBI primer set. TCRdb reanalysed the multiplex PCR reads using MiXCR and keeps one entry per CDR3 protein. The table shows about 420,000 distinct CDR3 sequences, with 15% to 18% occurring only once. The sequencing input was blood. The receptors shown here come from a woman under 30 with Graves' hyperthyroidism.

The genes are TRBV16 and TRBJ1-3; 7 nucleotides agree with TRBD1. There are 17 residues in the CDR3. V shed 0 bases and J 5 bases; nucleotides not matched to a gene: 10. The germline CDR1 and CDR2 sequences are KGHSY and FQNENV. CDR3 sequence: CASSQSLLQGIRNTIYF. CDR3 DNA: TGTGCCAGCAGCCAATCGCTCCTACAGGGGATTAGAAACACCATATATTTT.

The chain employs TRBV6-1 and TRBJ2-3; 10 bases map to TRBD2. The V and J ends lost 2 bases and 6 bases, in that order; junction bases with no gene match: 5. This CDR3 is built from 15 residues. Germline assignment: CDR1 MNHNS and CDR2 SASEGT. CDR3 nucleotides: TGTGCCAGCAGTGAACAGCGGGGGGGCAGGGATACGCAGTATTTT. Its translation is CASSEQRGGRDTQYF.

This clonotype was found many times. The chain combines TRBV20-1 with TRBJ2-1, with 8 bases aligning to TRBD2. This CDR3 has 13 residues. Germline V gene data show CDR1 as DFQATT and CDR2 as SNEGSKA (reference sequence). V was pared by 6 bases and J by 13 bases, with 14 bases of the junction left unmatched. The CDR3 DNA follows: TGCAGTGCCCGACAAGCGGGAGCGAATGTTCAGTTCTTC. Translation gives CSARQAGANVQFF.

This clonotype was picked up many times. The chain employs TRBV5-1 and TRBJ1-4; D not resolved. The CDR3 totals 14 residues. V lost 0 bases and J lost 5, with 8 bases in between. The germline CDR1 and CDR2 sequences are SGHRS and YFSETQ. CDR3 in amino acids: CASSLGPANEKLFF. CDR3 DNA sequence: TGCGCCAGCAGCTTGGGGCCAGCAAATGAAAAACTGTTTTTT.

This clonotype came up many times. The chain carries TRBV30 and TRBJ2-7; possibly TRBD1 for D (6 bases). Germline-derived CDR1 and CDR2 are GTSNPN and SVGIG (reference sequence). V dropped 0 bases and J dropped 1 base, with 10 bases sitting between them. CDR3 length: 14 amino acids. The CDR3 DNA is TGTGCCTGGAGTGTACAGGGCGGATCCTACGAGCAGTACTTC. Amino acid sequence: CAWSVQGGSYEQYF.

The chain couples TRBV15 to TRBJ2-5; no reliable D call. Deletions cut 0 bases from V and 5 bases from J, with 13 bases between. Per germline, CDR1 LNHNV and CDR2 YYDKDF (reference sequence). The CDR3 runs 15 residues. Here the CDR3 reads CATSRDPGQWETQYF. For the CDR3, the DNA is TGTGCCACCAGCAGAGATCCGGGTCAGTGGGAGACCCAGTACTTC.

The V and J genes are TRBV6-9 and TRBJ2-7, with TRBD2 identical over 9 bases. Germline CDR1 reads MNHGY; CDR2 reads SVAAGI. The J segment lost 6 bases and the V segment lost 3 bases, leaving 9 bases of the junction unmatched. CDR3 length: 15 residues. The CDR3 DNA sequence: TGTGCCAGCAGTTACGATAGCGGGAGTCCCATCGAGCAGTACTTC. Protein: CASSYDSGSPIEQYF.

This clonotype came up many times. The CDR3 DNA follows: TGCAGCGTCCTCCCAGGGATCGCTAATTTGAAGACCCAGTACTTC. Translation gives CSVLPGIANLKTQYF. The chain links TRBV29-1 to TRBJ2-5; TRBD1 is a possible D gene (5 bases). The CDR3 spans 15 residues. V was cut by 6 bases and J by 6 bases, with 23 bases left in between. The V gene's germline CDR1 is SQVTM and CDR2 ANQGSEA.

This clonotype was seen many times. V usage is TRBV6-5 and J usage is TRBJ2-7, with D uncertain. V shed 0 bases and J shed 0 bases, with 15 bases lying between them. CDR1 and CDR2 from the germline V gene are MNHEY and SVGAGI. The CDR3 is 17 residues long. In DNA form, the CDR3 reads TGTGCCAGCAGTTACTCACGCGGAGTCGATAGCTCCTACGAGCAGTACTTC. Its protein is CASSYSRGVDSSYEQYF.

This clonotype was seen a handful of times. The chain carries TRBV19 and TRBJ1-5; TRBD1 matches at 7 bases. The CDR3 runs to 16 residues. V lost 2 bases to trimming and J lost 2 bases; unmatched junction nucleotides: 6. Germline V CDR1 and CDR2: LNHDA, SQIVND (reference sequence). CDR3 DNA: TGTGCCAGTAGTATACAAGGGGGCGCTGGCAATCAGCCCCAGCATTTT. Protein sequence: CASSIQGGAGNQPQHF.

This clonotype was counted ten times or more. The chain couples TRBV20-1 to TRBJ2-1; D gene unclear. The CDR3 is made up of 14 amino acids. In germline, CDR1 is DFQATT, CDR2 SNEGSKA (reference sequence). The germline V and J ends were trimmed by 2 bases and 3 bases, with 11 bases remaining between them. As DNA, the CDR3 is TGCAGTGCTAGAACGGGCACCTTCTACAATGAGCAGTTCTTC. Protein product: CSARTGTFYNEQFF.

In its sample, this clonotype was seen many times. The V call is TRBV28, the J call TRBJ2-3; weak D call: TRBD2 (5 bases). Germline V gene sequence: CDR1 MDHEN, CDR2 SYDVKM. The CDR3 runs to 14 residues. The V gene lost 5 bases and the J gene lost 4 bases, with 13 bases spanning the gap. The CDR3 sequence is CASSGADPPDTQYF. Written as DNA, the CDR3 is TGTGCCAGCAGTGGAGCGGACCCACCAGATACGCAGTATTTT. The full variable domain, completed using reference TRBV28 and TRBJ2-3, is DVKVTQSSRYLVKRTGEKVFLECVQDMDHENMFWYRQDPGLGLRLIYFSYDVKMKEKGDIPEGYSVSREKKERFSLILESASTNQTSMYLCASSGADPPDTQYFGPGTRLTVL.

This clonotype was counted a few times. The chain uses TRBV5-4 and TRBJ1-6; D ambiguous. V was pared by 5 bases and J by 11 bases, with 14 bases between. The germline CDR1 and CDR2 sequences are SGHNT and YYREEE (reference sequence). This CDR3 is 13 amino acids long. CDR3 region: CASSPPGGPPLHF. CDR3 in DNA: TGTGCCAGCAGTCCCCCCGGCGGGCCACCCCTCCACTTT.

This clonotype was recorded at least ten times. V gene TRBV19 combines with J gene TRBJ1-3; no clear D. Germline V gene sequence: CDR1 LNHDA, CDR2 SQIVND (reference sequence). The CDR3 is 13 amino acids. The CDR3 region is CASATTTGNTIYF. For the CDR3, the DNA is TGTGCTTCAGCCACCACGACTGGAAACACCATATATTTT.

This clonotype appeared many times. This chain links TRBV12-3 or TRBV12-4 with TRBJ1-6; D call uncertain. Deletions cut 6 bases from V and 6 bases from J, with 15 bases between. The CDR3 runs 15 residues. CDR3 protein: CASSYGFKANSPLHF. In DNA, the CDR3 is TGTGCCAGCAGCTACGGGTTCAAAGCTAATTCACCCCTCCACTTT.

This clonotype was seen repeatedly, ten times or more. The rearrangement joins TRBV20-1 to TRBJ1-6; possibly TRBD1 for D (6 bases). In germline, CDR1 is DFQATT, CDR2 SNEGSKA (reference sequence). Trimming shortened V by 6 bases and J by 0 bases, and 15 bases separated the two germline ends. This CDR3 has 16 amino acids. The CDR3 loop reads CSATTGESSYNSPLHF. CDR3 bases: TGCAGTGCCACGACAGGCGAGAGCTCCTATAATTCACCCCTCCACTTT.

The sample holds a few counts of this clonotype. The rearrangement uses TRBV20-1 and TRBJ2-1, with 12 bases matching TRBD2. Germline CDR1 DFQATT, CDR2 SNEGSKA (reference sequence). Unmatched junction bases numbered 6, after V lost 6 bases and J lost 9 bases. The CDR3 covers 13 residues. CDR3 DNA: TGCAGTGCCTTTAGACTAGCGGGAGTTGAGCAGTTCTTC. It yields the protein CSAFRLAGVEQFF.

At least ten counts were recorded for this clonotype. The chain recombines TRBV6-5 with TRBJ2-7; 12 bases map to TRBD2. The CDR3 has 14 residues. Germline loops: CDR1 MNHEY, CDR2 SVGAGI. The V gene end was trimmed by 2 bases and the J gene end by 4 bases; junction bases not matched to a gene: 0. In DNA form, the CDR3 reads TGTGCCAGCAGTTACACTAGCGGGGGGTACGAGCAGTACTTC. It is translated as CASSYTSGGYEQYF.

The sample holds many counts of this clonotype. This chain joins TRBV5-1 and TRBJ2-2; 8 nucleotides line up with TRBD2. V lost 6 bases, J lost 6 bases, and 13 bases stayed unmatched. The CDR3 totals 16 residues. The germline CDR1 and CDR2 sequences are SGHRS and YFSETQ. CDR3 nucleotides: TGCGCCAGCAACAAGGTCGGGACTAGGGTTCCCGGGGAGCTGTTTTTT. Amino acids: CASNKVGTRVPGELFF.

The chain employs TRBV15 and TRBJ1-5; the D gene is possibly TRBD1 (6 bases). Germline V gene sequence: CDR1 LNHNV, CDR2 YYDKDF (reference sequence). With 3 bases removed from V and 7 bases from J, the gap between germline ends came to 16 bases. This CDR3 comprises 15 residues. CDR3 protein: CATSSESGGGQPQHF. The CDR3 bases are TGTGCCACCAGCAGTGAATCGGGGGGCGGCCAGCCCCAGCATTTT.

A word on this clonotype: This may come from a read error, since a much larger clone is one base off. Here the CDR3 omits its conserved ending phenylalanine or tryptophan, so a read error is the likely source. The CDR3 loop reads CAWSAGRNSNYGYTL. The CDR3 DNA follows: TGTGCCTGGAGTGCTGGACGGAATTCTAACTATGGCTACACCCTC. The chain couples TRBV30 to TRBJ1-2; no clear D gene. CDR1 and CDR2 from the germline V gene are GTSNPN and SVGIG (reference sequence). The length of the CDR3 is 15 residues. Trimming took 1 base from V and 0 from J, leaving 12 bases between them.

This chain links TRBV28 with TRBJ2-1; tentative D call: TRBD2 (5 bases). Trimming cost V 5 bases and J 4 bases, with 15 bases left between them. The CDR3 totals 15 residues. The V gene's germline CDR1 is MDHEN and CDR2 SYDVKM. This CDR3 reads CASSEGRGKYNEQFF. The CDR3 DNA reads as TGTGCCAGCAGTGAGGGCAGAGGGAAGTACAATGAGCAGTTCTTC. Drawing the rest from reference TRBV28 and TRBJ2-1, the complete variable domain is DVKVTQSSRYLVKRTGEKVFLECVQDMDHENMFWYRQDPGLGLRLIYFSYDVKMKEKGDIPEGYSVSREKKERFSLILESASTNQTSMYLCASSEGRGKYNEQFFGPGTRLTVL.

This clonotype has just a few counts. The chain has TRBV6-1 and TRBJ2-1; 7 bases align to TRBD2. V was clipped by 5 bases and J by 5 bases; unmatched bases: 6. The CDR3 runs 14 residues. Germline values: CDR1 MNHNS, CDR2 SASEGT. CDR3 amino acids: CASSIGLVHNEQFF. The CDR3 DNA reads as TGTGCCAGCAGTATTGGACTAGTTCACAATGAGCAGTTCTTC.

Many counts were recorded for this clonotype. V and J are TRBV7-8 and TRBJ2-7; TRBD1 aligns across 7 bases. The CDR3 spans 14 residues. Germline V gives CDR1 SGHVS, CDR2 FQNEAQ. Trimming at V came to 0 bases and at J to 7 bases, leaving 6 bases not matched to a gene. The DNA of the CDR3 is TGTGCCAGCAGCTTAGCCCACAGGGGTTGGGAGCAGTACTTC. Translated, it gives CASSLAHRGWEQYF.

There are many counts of this clonotype. The V and J genes are TRBV27 and TRBJ1-1, with 11 bases lining up with TRBD1. Losses at the gene ends were 6 bases for V and 2 bases for J; bases not matched to a gene: 11. The V gene's germline CDR1 is MNHEY and CDR2 SMNVEV (reference sequence). The CDR3 covers 17 residues. Here the CDR3 DNA reads TGTGCCAGCAGGAACTACGGGACAGGGGGATTTAACACTGAAGCTTTCTTT. Encoded protein: CASRNYGTGGFNTEAFF.